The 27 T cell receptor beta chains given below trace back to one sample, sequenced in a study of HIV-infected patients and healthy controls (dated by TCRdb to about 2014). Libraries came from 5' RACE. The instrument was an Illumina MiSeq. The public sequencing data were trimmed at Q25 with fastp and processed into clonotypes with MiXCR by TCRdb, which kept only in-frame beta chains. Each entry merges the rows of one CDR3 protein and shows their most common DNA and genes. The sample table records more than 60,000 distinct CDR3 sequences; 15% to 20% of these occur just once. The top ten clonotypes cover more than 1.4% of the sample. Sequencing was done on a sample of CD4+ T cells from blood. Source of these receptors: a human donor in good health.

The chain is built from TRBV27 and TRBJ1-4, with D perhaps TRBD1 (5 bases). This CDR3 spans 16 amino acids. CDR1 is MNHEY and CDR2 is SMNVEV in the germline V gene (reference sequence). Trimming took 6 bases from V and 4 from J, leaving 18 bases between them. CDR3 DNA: TGTGCCAGCAGCCCAAAACCGGGACGGCTTAATGAAAAACTGTTTTTT. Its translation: CASSPKPGRLNEKLFF.

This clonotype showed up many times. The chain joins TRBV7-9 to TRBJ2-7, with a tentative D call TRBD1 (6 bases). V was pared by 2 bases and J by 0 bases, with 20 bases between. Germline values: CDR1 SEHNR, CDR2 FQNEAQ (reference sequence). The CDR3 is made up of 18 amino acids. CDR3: CASSLTGHLEASSYEQYF. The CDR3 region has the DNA TGTGCCAGCAGCTTAACGGGACATTTAGAAGCTAGCTCCTACGAGCAGTACTTC.

CDR3 loop: CASRSIGTSGKETQYF. CDR3 bases: TGTGCCAGCAGGTCCATCGGGACTAGCGGGAAAGAGACCCAGTACTTC. The rearrangement uses TRBV6-5 and TRBJ2-5; 13 positions match TRBD2. Trimming removed 6 bases from V and 3 bases from J; junction bases left unmatched: 7. In germline, CDR1 is MNHEY, CDR2 SVGAGI. The CDR3 is 16 residues long.

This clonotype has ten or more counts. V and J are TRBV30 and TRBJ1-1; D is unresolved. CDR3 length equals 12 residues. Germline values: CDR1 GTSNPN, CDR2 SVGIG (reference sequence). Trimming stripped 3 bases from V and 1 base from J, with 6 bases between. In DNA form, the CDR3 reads TGTGCCTGGAGGCAGCAGAACACTGAAGCTTTCTTT. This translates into CAWRQQNTEAFF.

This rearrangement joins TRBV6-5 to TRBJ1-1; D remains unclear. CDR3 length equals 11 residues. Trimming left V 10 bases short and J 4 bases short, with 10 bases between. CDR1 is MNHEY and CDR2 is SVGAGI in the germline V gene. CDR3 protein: CAISRGTEAFF. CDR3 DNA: TGTGCCATCTCACGGGGCACTGAAGCTTTCTTT.

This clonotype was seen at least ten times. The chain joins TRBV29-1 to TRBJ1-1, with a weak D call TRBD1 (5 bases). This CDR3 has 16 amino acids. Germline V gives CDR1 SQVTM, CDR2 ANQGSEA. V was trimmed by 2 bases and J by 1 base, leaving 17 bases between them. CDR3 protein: CSVESPRVNRNTEAFF. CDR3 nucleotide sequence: TGCAGCGTTGAATCCCCCAGGGTTAATAGGAACACTGAAGCTTTCTTT. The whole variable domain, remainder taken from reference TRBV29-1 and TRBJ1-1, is SAVISQKPSRDICQRGTSLTIQCQVDSQVTMMFWYRQQPGQSLTLIATANQGSEATYESGFVIDKFPISRPNLTFSTLTVSNMSPEDSSIYLCSVESPRVNRNTEAFFGQGTRLTVV.

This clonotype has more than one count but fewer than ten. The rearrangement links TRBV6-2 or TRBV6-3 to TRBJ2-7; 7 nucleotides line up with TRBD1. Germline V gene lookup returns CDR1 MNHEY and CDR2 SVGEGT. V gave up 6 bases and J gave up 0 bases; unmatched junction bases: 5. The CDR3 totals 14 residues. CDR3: CASSGTANSYEQYF. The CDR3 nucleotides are TGTGCCAGCAGCGGGACAGCGAACTCCTACGAGCAGTACTTC.

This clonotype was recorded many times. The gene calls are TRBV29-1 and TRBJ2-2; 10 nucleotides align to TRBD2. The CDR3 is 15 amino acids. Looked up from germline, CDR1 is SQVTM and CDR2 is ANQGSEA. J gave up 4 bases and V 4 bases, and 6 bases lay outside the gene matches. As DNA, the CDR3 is TGCAGCGTTGCCCCTAGCGGGAGTTTCACCGGGGAGCTGTTTTTT. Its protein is CSVAPSGSFTGELFF.

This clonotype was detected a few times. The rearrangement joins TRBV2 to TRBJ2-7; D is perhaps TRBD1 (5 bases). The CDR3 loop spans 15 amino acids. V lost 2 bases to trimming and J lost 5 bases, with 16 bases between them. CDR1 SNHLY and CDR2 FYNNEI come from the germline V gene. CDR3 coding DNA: TGTGCCAGCAGTGAATACCAGGGCCGTAAAAACGAGCAGTACTTC. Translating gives CASSEYQGRKNEQYF.

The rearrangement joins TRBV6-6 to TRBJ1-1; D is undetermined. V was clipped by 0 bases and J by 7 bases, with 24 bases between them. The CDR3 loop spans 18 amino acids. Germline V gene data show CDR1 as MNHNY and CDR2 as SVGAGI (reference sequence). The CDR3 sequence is CASSYSGGSVQLPYEAFF. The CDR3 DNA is TGTGCCAGCAGTTACTCAGGAGGTTCAGTACAGTTGCCTTATGAAGCTTTCTTT.

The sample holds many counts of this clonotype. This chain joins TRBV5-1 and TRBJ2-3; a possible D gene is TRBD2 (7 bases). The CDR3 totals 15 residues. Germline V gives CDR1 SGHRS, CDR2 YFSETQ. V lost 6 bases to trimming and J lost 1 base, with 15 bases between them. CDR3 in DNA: TGCGCCAGCACCACGTCGGGGGGCGGCACAGATACGCAGTATTTT. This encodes CASTTSGGGTDTQYF.

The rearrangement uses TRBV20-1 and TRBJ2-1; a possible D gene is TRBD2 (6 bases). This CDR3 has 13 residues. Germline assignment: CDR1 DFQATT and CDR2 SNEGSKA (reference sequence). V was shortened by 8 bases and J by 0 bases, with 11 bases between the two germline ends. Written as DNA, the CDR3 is TGCAGTCGCCGGAGGGACTCCTACAATGAGCAGTTCTTC. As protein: CSRRRDSYNEQFF.

CDR3 in DNA: TGTGCCAGCAGCTTAGGGACCGGGTTCGTCTCTGGCTACACCTTC. It is translated as CASSLGTGFVSGYTF. This chain links TRBV7-9 with TRBJ1-2; D gene ambiguous. Per germline, CDR1 SEHNR and CDR2 FQNEAQ (reference sequence). CDR3 size: 15 residues. V lost 1 base and J 7 bases, leaving 16 bases between the germline ends. Full variable domain (rest looked up from reference TRBV7-9 and TRBJ1-2): DTGVSQNPRHKITKRGQNVTFRCDPISEHNRLYWYRQTLGQGPEFLTYFQNEAQLEKSRLLSDRFSAERPKGSFSTLEIQRTEQGDSAMYLCASSLGTGFVSGYTFGSGTRLTVV.

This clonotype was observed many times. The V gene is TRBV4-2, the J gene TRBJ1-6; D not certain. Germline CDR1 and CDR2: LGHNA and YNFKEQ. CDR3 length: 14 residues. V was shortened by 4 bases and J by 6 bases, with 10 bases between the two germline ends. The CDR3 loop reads CASSLGTSNSPLHF. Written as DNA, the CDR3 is TGTGCCAGCAGCCTTGGAACCTCTAATTCACCCCTCCACTTT.

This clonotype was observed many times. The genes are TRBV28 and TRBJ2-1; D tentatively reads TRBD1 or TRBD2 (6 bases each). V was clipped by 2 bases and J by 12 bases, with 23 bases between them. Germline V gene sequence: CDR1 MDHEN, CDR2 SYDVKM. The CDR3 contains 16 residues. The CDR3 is CASSLRRDTSYIGQFF. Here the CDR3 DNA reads TGTGCCAGCAGTTTAAGGCGGGACACGTCCTACATTGGGCAGTTCTTC.

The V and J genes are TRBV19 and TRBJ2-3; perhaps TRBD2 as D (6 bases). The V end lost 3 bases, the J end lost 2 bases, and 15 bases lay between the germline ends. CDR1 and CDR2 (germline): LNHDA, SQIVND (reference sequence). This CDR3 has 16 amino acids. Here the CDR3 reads CASSMKPGDITDTQYF. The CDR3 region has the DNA TGTGCCAGTAGTATGAAACCGGGAGATATCACAGATACGCAGTATTTT.

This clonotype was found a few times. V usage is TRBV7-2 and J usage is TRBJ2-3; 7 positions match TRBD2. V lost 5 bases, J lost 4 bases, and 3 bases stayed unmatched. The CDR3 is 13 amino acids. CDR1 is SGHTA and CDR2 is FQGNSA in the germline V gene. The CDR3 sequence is CASSQTSSDTQYF. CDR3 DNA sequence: TGTGCCAGCAGCCAGACTAGCTCAGATACGCAGTATTTT.

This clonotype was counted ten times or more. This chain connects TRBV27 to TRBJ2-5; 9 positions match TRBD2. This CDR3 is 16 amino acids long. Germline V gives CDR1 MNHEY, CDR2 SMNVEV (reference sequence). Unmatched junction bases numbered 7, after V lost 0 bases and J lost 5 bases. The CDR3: CASSLSMAGGMETQYF. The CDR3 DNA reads TGTGCCAGCAGTTTATCGATGGCGGGAGGGATGGAGACCCAGTACTTC.

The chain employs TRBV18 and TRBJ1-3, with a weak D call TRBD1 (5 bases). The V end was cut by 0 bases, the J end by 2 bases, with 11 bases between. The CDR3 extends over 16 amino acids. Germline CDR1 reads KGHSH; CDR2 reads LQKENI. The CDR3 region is CASSPPAGGAGNTIYF. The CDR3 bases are TGTGCCAGCTCACCACCGGCCGGGGGTGCTGGAAACACCATATATTTT.

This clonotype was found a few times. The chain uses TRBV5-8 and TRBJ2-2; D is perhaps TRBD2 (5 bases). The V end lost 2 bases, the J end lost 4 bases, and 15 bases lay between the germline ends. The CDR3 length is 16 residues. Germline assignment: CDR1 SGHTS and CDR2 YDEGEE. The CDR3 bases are TGTGCCAGCAGCTTCCGGACGGGGATGGGCACCGGGGAGCTGTTTTTT. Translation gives CASSFRTGMGTGELFF.

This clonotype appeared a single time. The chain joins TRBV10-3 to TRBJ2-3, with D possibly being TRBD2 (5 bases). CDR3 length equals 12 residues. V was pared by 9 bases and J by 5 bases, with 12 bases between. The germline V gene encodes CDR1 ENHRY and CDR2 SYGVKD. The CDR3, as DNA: TGTGCCATTAGGTCTAGCCGAGATACGCAGTATTTT. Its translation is CAIRSSRDTQYF.

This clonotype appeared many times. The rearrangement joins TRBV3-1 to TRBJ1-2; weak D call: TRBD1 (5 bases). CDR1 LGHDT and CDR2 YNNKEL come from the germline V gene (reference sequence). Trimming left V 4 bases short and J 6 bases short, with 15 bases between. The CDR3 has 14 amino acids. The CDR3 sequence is CASSPLTDANGYTF. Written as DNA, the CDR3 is TGTGCCAGCAGCCCTCTGACAGACGCTAATGGCTACACCTTC.

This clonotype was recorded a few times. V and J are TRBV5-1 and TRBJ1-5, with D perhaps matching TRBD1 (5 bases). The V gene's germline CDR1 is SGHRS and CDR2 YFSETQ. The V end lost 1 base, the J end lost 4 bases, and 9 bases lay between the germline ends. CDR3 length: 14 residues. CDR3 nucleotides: TGCGCCAGCAGCTTGAACGGGGGGAATCAGCCCCAGCATTTT. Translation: CASSLNGGNQPQHF.

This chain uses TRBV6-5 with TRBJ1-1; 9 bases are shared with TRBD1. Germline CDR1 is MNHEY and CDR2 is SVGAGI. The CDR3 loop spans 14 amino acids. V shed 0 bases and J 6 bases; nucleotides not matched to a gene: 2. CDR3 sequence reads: CASSYSYRGPEAFF. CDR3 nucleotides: TGTGCCAGCAGTTACTCATACAGGGGGCCTGAAGCTTTCTTT.

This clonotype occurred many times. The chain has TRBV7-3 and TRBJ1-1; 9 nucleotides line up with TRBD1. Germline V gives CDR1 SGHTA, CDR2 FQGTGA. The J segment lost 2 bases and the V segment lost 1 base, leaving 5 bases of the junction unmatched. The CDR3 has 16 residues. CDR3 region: CASSLNGGQGNTEAFF. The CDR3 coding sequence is TGTGCCAGCAGCTTAAACGGGGGACAGGGAAACACTGAAGCTTTCTTT.

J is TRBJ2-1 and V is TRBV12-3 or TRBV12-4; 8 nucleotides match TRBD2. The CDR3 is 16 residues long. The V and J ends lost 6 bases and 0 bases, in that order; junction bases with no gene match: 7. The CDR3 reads CASRPGGALSYNEQFF. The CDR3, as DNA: TGTGCCAGCAGGCCCGGGGGGGCGCTCTCCTACAATGAGCAGTTCTTC.

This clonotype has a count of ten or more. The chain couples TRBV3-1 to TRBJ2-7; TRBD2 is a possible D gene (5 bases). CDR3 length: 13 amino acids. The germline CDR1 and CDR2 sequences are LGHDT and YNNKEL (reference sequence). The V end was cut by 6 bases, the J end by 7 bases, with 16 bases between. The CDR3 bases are TGTGCCAGCAGTTACGCCTCGACGGGGGAGCAGTACTTC. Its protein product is CASSYASTGEQYF.